The 10 T cell receptor beta chains in this list originate from one sample, sequenced in a study of T cell responses to AZD1222 COVID-19 vaccine. Profiling relied on immunoSEQ multiplex PCR, and the TCRdb table lists in-frame clones only, not all of them. In the table there are under 150,000 clones, about 92% of which are singletons. The sequencing here drew on peripheral blood, taken on day 0 of AZD1222 vaccination. All receptors derive from an adult in good health.

This clone was found once. The chain couples TRBV9 to TRBJ1-4; possible D gene TRBD1, 6 bases. V lost 0 bases to trimming and J lost 5 bases, with 11 bases between them. This CDR3 has 15 residues. From germline, CDR1 is SGDLS and CDR2 YYNGEE. The CDR3 DNA follows: TGTGCCAGCAGCGTAGCATTAGGACAGAATGAAAAACTGTTTTTT. Protein product: CASSVALGQNEKLFF.

The chain joins TRBV6-5 to TRBJ2-1; a weak D match, TRBD1 (5 bases). The germline CDR1 and CDR2 sequences are MNHEY and SVGAGI. The V and J ends lost 6 bases and 12 bases respectively, with 15 bases between them. CDR3 length equals 12 residues. The CDR3: CASSSRGGTQFF. The CDR3 region has the DNA TGTGCCAGCAGCTCAAGGGGCGGAACGCAGTTCTTC.

The chain has TRBV19 and TRBJ1-4; D possibly corresponds to TRBD1 (5 bases). Trimming took off 3 bases at V and 0 bases at J, with 8 bases between the two ends. The CDR3 is made up of 15 amino acids. In germline, CDR1 is LNHDA, CDR2 SQIVND (reference sequence). DNA of the CDR3: TGTGCCAGTAGTATTGTGGGGGCAACTAATGAAAAACTGTTTTTT. Its translation: CASSIVGATNEKLFF.

Concerning this clone itself: Other nucleotide sequences in the sample specify the same CDR3. J is TRBJ2-7 and V is TRBV18; D ambiguous. With 3 bases removed from V and 0 bases from J, the gap between germline ends came to 3 bases. In germline, CDR1 is KGHSH, CDR2 LQKENI. The length of the CDR3 is 12 residues. As DNA, the CDR3 is TGTGCCAGCTCACCTGGCTCCTACGAGCAGTACTTC. Residues: CASSPGSYEQYF.

The chain has TRBV10-3 and TRBJ2-1; tentatively, D is TRBD1 or TRBD2 (5 bases each). Germline lookup yields CDR1 ENHRY and CDR2 SYGVKD. V lost 2 bases and J lost 9, with 14 bases in between. This CDR3 is built from 14 residues. CDR3 nucleotide sequence: TGTGCCATCAGTGAGCTGAAGAGGGGTGGTGAGCAGTTCTTC. The encoded protein is CAISELKRGGEQFF.

The table lists this clone with a count of one. The gene calls are TRBV12-3 or TRBV12-4 and TRBJ2-3; TRBD1 matches at 7 bases. The CDR3 extends over 13 amino acids. The junction had 6 bases not matched to a gene; V was cut back by 4 bases and J by 8 bases. CDR3 nucleotide sequence: TGTGCCAGCAGTTCCGGGACAGCCCGTACGCAGTATTTT. Its protein product is CASSSGTARTQYF.

This sequence joins TRBV7-2 and TRBJ2-1; D gene ambiguous. Between the trimmed V and J ends, which lost 4 bases and 9 bases, there was a span of 16 bases. Germline-derived CDR1 and CDR2 are SGHTA and FQGNSA. The CDR3 is made up of 14 amino acids. CDR3 DNA sequence: TGTGCCAGCAGCTCTCCTCCGGGTGGCGGTGAGCAGTTCTTC. Residues: CASSSPPGGGEQFF. The whole variable domain, filled in from reference TRBV7-2 and TRBJ2-1, reads GAGVSQSPSNKVTEKGKDVELRCDPISGHTALYWYRQSLGQGLEFLIYFQGNSAPDKSGLPSDRFSAERTGGSVSTLTIQRTQQEDSAVYLCASSSPPGGGEQFFGPGTRLTVL.

The chain uses TRBV5-1 and TRBJ2-7, with D tentatively TRBD2 (5 bases). This CDR3 is built from 14 residues. CDR1 is SGHRS, CDR2 YFSETQ, per germline. With 0 bases removed from V and 1 base from J, the gap between germline ends came to 8 bases. CDR3 protein: CASSLALGSYEQYF. As DNA, the CDR3 is TGCGCCAGCAGCTTGGCACTAGGATCCTACGAGCAGTACTTC. The variable domain in full, completed from reference TRBV5-1 and TRBJ2-7, reads KAGVTQTPRYLIKTRGQQVTLSCSPISGHRSVSWYQQTPGQGLQFLFEYFSETQRNKGNFPGRFSGRQFSNSRSEMNVSTLELGDSALYLCASSLALGSYEQYFGPGTRLTVT.

This clone was seen only once. The V call is TRBV7-2, the J call TRBJ1-1; 7 nucleotides line up with TRBD1. V shed 0 bases, J shed 3 bases, and the junction held 13 bases outside the gene matches. From germline, CDR1 is SGHTA and CDR2 FQGNSA. The CDR3 contains 18 residues. The CDR3 loop is CASSLAAWAGGSDTEAFF. In DNA form, the CDR3 reads TGTGCCAGCAGCTTAGCTGCCTGGGCAGGGGGATCGGACACTGAAGCTTTCTTT.

The J gene is TRBJ2-7, the V gene TRBV6-5; 8 bases match TRBD1. Per germline, CDR1 MNHEY and CDR2 SVGAGI. The length of the CDR3 is 14 residues. V lost 6 bases, J lost 3 bases, and 7 bases stayed unmatched. CDR3: CASRPSGTGYEQYF. CDR3 nucleotide sequence: TGTGCCAGCAGGCCTTCTGGGACAGGCTACGAGCAGTACTTC.